A single sample is the source of the 4 T cell receptor beta chains below, sequenced in a study of blood T cell repertoires in COVID-19. This table comes from immunoSEQ multiplex PCR, and its TCRdb copy is limited to in-frame clones, with some not included. The data hold about 90,000 clones, with 80% observed a single time. Source material: peripheral blood. The receptors stem from a woman aged 70-85 years with acute or convalescent COVID-19.

In nucleotides, the CDR3 is TGTGCCAGCAGTTACTCTCCCAGGGGAAAGACCCAGTACTTC. It encodes CASSYSPRGKTQYF. This rearrangement joins TRBV6-5 to TRBJ2-5; D perhaps matches TRBD1 (6 bases). CDR1 and CDR2 (germline): MNHEY, SVGAGI. V gave up 0 bases and J gave up 6 bases, with 11 bases separating them. The CDR3 extends over 14 amino acids.

This chain links TRBV18 with TRBJ2-5, with D possibly TRBD2 on 6 matching bases. Trimming removed 3 bases at V and 7 bases at J, with 24 bases between. The CDR3 runs 17 residues. Germline CDR1 reads KGHSH; CDR2 reads LQKENI. This chain's CDR3 is CASSPPLGGTVYGTQYF. CDR3 nucleotides: TGTGCCAGCTCACCCCCCCTTGGAGGGACTGTTTATGGGACCCAGTACTTC.

The sample holds one count of this clone. The V call is TRBV28, the J call TRBJ1-5, with TRBD1 matching over 12 bases. V was clipped by 7 bases and J by 6 bases; unmatched bases: 7. Germline V gene data show CDR1 as MDHEN and CDR2 as SYDVKM. The CDR3 has 15 residues. CDR3 DNA: TGTGCCAGCATGGCCCGGGACAGGGGGCTTCAGCCCCAGCATTTT. It codes for CASMARDRGLQPQHF. Combining the CDR3 with reference TRBV28 and TRBJ1-5 gives the whole variable domain DVKVTQSSRYLVKRTGEKVFLECVQDMDHENMFWYRQDPGLGLRLIYFSYDVKMKEKGDIPEGYSVSREKKERFSLILESASTNQTSMYLCASMARDRGLQPQHFGDGTRLSIL.

This clone has just one count. The chain uses TRBV2 and TRBJ1-2; the D gene is possibly TRBD1 (6 bases). The germline gives CDR1 SNHLY, CDR2 FYNNEI. This CDR3 is 14 amino acids long. Trimming removed 8 bases at V and 2 bases at J, with 15 bases between. CDR3 sequence (DNA): TGTGCCAGCCGCGACTTCGACAGGAACTATGGCTACACCTTC. Encoded protein: CASRDFDRNYGYTF.